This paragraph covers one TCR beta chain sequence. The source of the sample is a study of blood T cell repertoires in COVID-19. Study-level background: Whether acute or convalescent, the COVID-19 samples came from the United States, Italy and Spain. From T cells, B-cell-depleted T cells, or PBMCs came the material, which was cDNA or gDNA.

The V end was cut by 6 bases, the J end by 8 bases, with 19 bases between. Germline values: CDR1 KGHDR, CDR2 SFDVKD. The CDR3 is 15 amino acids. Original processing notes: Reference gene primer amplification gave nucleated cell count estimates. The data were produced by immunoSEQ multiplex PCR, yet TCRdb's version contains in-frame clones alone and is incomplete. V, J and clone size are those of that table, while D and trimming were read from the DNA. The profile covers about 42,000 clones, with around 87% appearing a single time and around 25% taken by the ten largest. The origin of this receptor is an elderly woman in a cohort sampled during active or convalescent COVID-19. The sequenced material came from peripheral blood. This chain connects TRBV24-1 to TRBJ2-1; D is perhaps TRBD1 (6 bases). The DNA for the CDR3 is TGTGCCACCAGTATCCGGGCAGGGGTAAACGATGAGCAGTTCTTC. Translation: CATSIRAGVNDEQFF.